Presented here are 25 T cell receptor beta chains from one specimen sequenced in a study of CD8 T cells in Susac syndrome. With random hexamers, roughly 0.45 to 1 ug RNA was reverse transcribed. TCRdb reprocessed the immunoSEQ multiplex PCR reads via MiXCR and lists one record per CDR3 protein. The table has roughly 140,000 distinct CDR3 sequences, 85% to 95% seen once. Sequences were obtained from CD4+ T cells from PBMCs. All receptors come from a human donor with Susac syndrome.

The J gene is TRBJ2-7, the V gene TRBV18, with 8 bases fitting TRBD1. The ends lost 1 base at V and 0 bases at J; junction bases unmatched: 8. Germline-derived CDR1 and CDR2 are KGHSH and LQKENI. CDR3 length: 17 residues. The CDR3 DNA is TGTGCCAGCTCACCACTCCCCAACAGGGGGACCTCCTACGAGCAGTACTTC. Its protein is CASSPLPNRGTSYEQYF.

V usage is TRBV23-1 and J usage is TRBJ1-1; D ambiguous. Being an ORF, TRBV23-1 has a function that is uncertain. The CDR3 has 11 residues. V was clipped by 5 bases and J by 10 bases, with 11 bases between them. The CDR3 spells CASSCRVGAFF. The CDR3 DNA follows: TGCGCCAGCAGTTGTAGGGTAGGAGCTTTCTTT.

The J gene is TRBJ1-1, the V gene TRBV12-3 or TRBV12-4; D gene uncertain. This CDR3 has 15 residues. The V end lost 7 bases, the J end lost 2 bases, and 17 bases lay between the germline ends. CDR3 protein: CASTYRREINTEAFF. CDR3 coding DNA: TGTGCCAGCACCTACCGCCGGGAGATTAACACTGAAGCTTTCTTT.

This CDR3 reads CSGKEGAIETQYF. In DNA form, the CDR3 reads TGCAGTGGAAAGGAAGGGGCAATAGAGACCCAGTACTTC. The gene calls are TRBV20-1 and TRBJ2-5, with a possible D match to TRBD1 (5 bases). The germline gives CDR1 DFQATT, CDR2 SNEGSKA (reference sequence). The CDR3 is 13 amino acids. V was trimmed by 7 bases and J by 4 bases, leaving 16 bases between them.

The chain is built from TRBV7-3 and TRBJ2-1; D gene uncertain. The germline V and J ends were trimmed by 2 bases and 6 bases, with 8 bases remaining between them. The length of the CDR3 is 13 residues. The germline V gene has CDR1 SGHTA and CDR2 FQGTGA. The CDR3 spells CASSLSPSNEQFF. In DNA form, the CDR3 reads TGTGCCAGCAGCTTATCCCCTAGCAATGAGCAGTTCTTC.

This clonotype was observed a single time. The chain uses TRBV10-3 and TRBJ2-5, with D perhaps assigned TRBD1 or TRBD2 (5 bases each). Trimming cost V 8 bases and J 4 bases, with 14 bases left between them. The germline V gene encodes CDR1 ENHRY and CDR2 SYGVKD. The CDR3 length is 13 residues. CDR3 protein: CAIRDGGTETQYF. The DNA for the CDR3 is TGTGCCATCCGGGACGGTGGGACAGAGACCCAGTACTTC.

The chain joins TRBV20-1 to TRBJ2-7; TRBD1 matches 10 bases. V was pared by 1 base and J by 3 bases, with 3 bases of the junction left unmatched. CDR3 length: 14 amino acids. Germline CDR1 DFQATT, CDR2 SNEGSKA (reference sequence). Here the CDR3 reads CSARVGTGVYEQYF. DNA of the CDR3: TGCAGTGCTAGAGTCGGGACAGGGGTCTACGAGCAGTACTTC.

V is TRBV6-2 or TRBV6-3 and J is TRBJ2-1; TRBD1 is a possible D gene (6 bases). Germline CDR1 reads MNHEY; CDR2 reads SVGEGT. The CDR3 spans 17 residues. Trimming cost V 2 bases and J 0 bases, with 14 bases left between them. Here the CDR3 DNA reads TGTGCCAGCAGTTACGCAAAACAGGGCAGCTCCTACAATGAGCAGTTCTTC. This gives the protein CASSYAKQGSSYNEQFF.

The chain employs TRBV2 and TRBJ1-1; D is uncertain. The V end was cut by 7 bases, the J end by 1 base, with 10 bases between. The CDR3 spans 13 residues. Germline V CDR1 and CDR2: SNHLY, FYNNEI. This chain's CDR3 is CASTFGPNTEAFF. The CDR3 nucleotides read TGTGCCAGCACTTTCGGGCCGAACACTGAAGCTTTCTTT.

The V gene is TRBV29-1, the J gene TRBJ1-5; D perhaps matches TRBD1 (5 bases). Germline CDR1 SQVTM, CDR2 ANQGSEA. CDR3 length: 13 amino acids. Deletions cut 4 bases from V and 4 bases from J, with 11 bases between. For the CDR3, the DNA is TGCAGCGTTGTACCAGGGTGGAATCAGCCCCAGCATTTT. It codes for CSVVPGWNQPQHF.

The CDR3 is CASSVDSGREREQYF. CDR3 in DNA: TGTGCCAGCAGCGTAGATAGCGGCAGGGAACGCGAGCAGTACTTC. The chain uses TRBV9 and TRBJ2-7; TRBD2 is a possible D gene (6 bases). The CDR3 is made up of 15 amino acids. In germline, CDR1 is SGDLS, CDR2 YYNGEE. V was cut by 0 bases and J by 6 bases, with 16 bases left in between. Based on the CDR3 plus reference TRBV9 and TRBJ2-7, the full variable domain is DSGVTQTPKHLITATGQRVTLRCSPRSGDLSVYWYQQSLDQGLQFLIQYYNGEERAKGNILERFSAQQFPDLHSELNLSSLELGDSALYFCASSVDSGREREQYFGPGTRLTVT.

The chain combines TRBV28 with TRBJ2-7; D may be TRBD1 (7 bases). V was shortened by 6 bases and J by 2 bases, with 17 bases between the two germline ends. CDR1 is MDHEN and CDR2 is SYDVKM in the germline V gene. CDR3 length equals 15 residues. In DNA, the CDR3 is TGTGCCAGCAGCCTGGGACAGCCGGGGGCCTACGAGCAGTACTTC. It is translated as CASSLGQPGAYEQYF.

The J gene is TRBJ1-2, the V gene TRBV5-6, with D tentatively TRBD1 (6 bases). The CDR3 is 16 amino acids. The germline V gene encodes CDR1 SGHDT and CDR2 YYEEEE. With 3 bases removed from V and 0 bases from J, the gap between germline ends came to 15 bases. CDR3 in amino acids: CASSWGASSANYGYTF. Written as DNA, the CDR3 is TGTGCCAGCAGCTGGGGGGCTAGCTCCGCTAACTATGGCTACACCTTC.

The chain links TRBV20-1 to TRBJ1-1; D not certain. There are 10 residues in the CDR3. The V end lost 5 bases, the J end lost 9 bases, and 10 bases lay between the germline ends. Germline V gene sequence: CDR1 DFQATT, CDR2 SNEGSKA (reference sequence). CDR3 nucleotide sequence: TGCAGTGCTCTGAAGGGCCAAGCTTTCTTT. Its translation is CSALKGQAFF.

This chain links TRBV9 with TRBJ1-5, with unresolved D. Germline CDR1 is SGDLS and CDR2 is YYNGEE. The CDR3 sequence is 15 residues long. V was trimmed by 0 bases and J by 4 bases, leaving 11 bases between them. This chain's CDR3 is CASSVDGWGNQPQHF. The CDR3 region has the DNA TGTGCCAGCAGCGTAGACGGGTGGGGAAATCAGCCCCAGCATTTT. The entire variable domain, with the rest obtained from reference TRBV9 and TRBJ1-5, is as follows: DSGVTQTPKHLITATGQRVTLRCSPRSGDLSVYWYQQSLDQGLQFLIQYYNGEERAKGNILERFSAQQFPDLHSELNLSSLELGDSALYFCASSVDGWGNQPQHFGDGTRLSIL.

This rearrangement joins TRBV20-1 to TRBJ2-5, with D possibly matching TRBD2 (6 bases). Trimming shortened V by 3 bases and J by 6 bases, and 20 bases separated the two germline ends. Germline lookup yields CDR1 DFQATT and CDR2 SNEGSKA (reference sequence). The CDR3 contains 15 residues. The CDR3 bases are TGCAGTGCTAGCGGATCCTGGCGGGGCGGAAAGACCCAGTACTTC. Encoded protein: CSASGSWRGGKTQYF.

This chain connects TRBV9 to TRBJ2-3, with 10 bases lining up with TRBD1. Trimming at V came to 0 bases and at J to 0 bases, leaving 1 base not matched to a gene. The CDR3 loop spans 16 amino acids. Germline assignment: CDR1 SGDLS and CDR2 YYNGEE. The CDR3 here is CASSVVGQGSTDTQYF. The CDR3 DNA is TGTGCCAGCAGCGTAGTGGGACAGGGGAGCACAGATACGCAGTATTTT.

V gene TRBV3-1 combines with J gene TRBJ2-1; 8 bases fit TRBD2. The germline gives CDR1 LGHDT, CDR2 YNNKEL (reference sequence). The ends lost 4 bases at V and 6 bases at J; junction bases unmatched: 11. This CDR3 comprises 16 residues. The CDR3: CASSPLVGLAVNEQFF. DNA of the CDR3: TGTGCCAGCAGCCCCTTGGTCGGACTAGCCGTCAATGAGCAGTTCTTC.

The chain joins TRBV14 to TRBJ2-7; the D call may be TRBD1 or TRBD2 (5 bases each). Per germline, CDR1 SGHDN and CDR2 FVKESK. The CDR3 contains 17 residues. The V end lost 4 bases, the J end lost 5 bases, and 24 bases lay between the germline ends. The CDR3 loop is CASSRSTLLGARDEQYF. CDR3 coding DNA: TGTGCCAGCAGCCGAAGTACCCTTCTAGGGGCGCGGGACGAGCAGTACTTC.

This clonotype was observed a handful of times. The chain joins TRBV29-1 to TRBJ1-1; possible D gene TRBD1, 5 bases. This CDR3 region has 12 residues. CDR1 is SQVTM, CDR2 ANQGSEA, per germline. V was shortened by 3 bases and J by 2 bases, with 7 bases between the two germline ends. DNA of the CDR3: TGCAGCGTTGACAGGGCAAACACTGAAGCTTTCTTT. Residues: CSVDRANTEAFF.

The chain combines TRBV6-6 with TRBJ2-1; D gene unclear. This CDR3 has 12 amino acids. Trimming took 2 bases from V and 7 from J, leaving 6 bases between them. Germline V lookup: CDR1 MNHNY, CDR2 SVGAGI (reference sequence). CDR3 in DNA: TGTGCCAGCAGTTACGATTCGAATGAGCAGTTCTTC. Amino acid sequence: CASSYDSNEQFF.

V is TRBV3-1 and J is TRBJ2-3; D assignment may be TRBD1 or TRBD2 (5 bases each). V lost 1 base and J 3 bases, leaving 17 bases between the germline ends. CDR1 is LGHDT and CDR2 is YNNKEL in the germline V gene (reference sequence). This CDR3 has 17 residues. The CDR3 sequence is CASSQVGTEPGTDTQYF. The CDR3 DNA reads as TGTGCCAGCAGCCAAGTAGGGACCGAGCCCGGGACAGATACGCAGTATTTT.

This clonotype was observed a few times. The chain links TRBV27 to TRBJ1-1; D unresolved. Trimming took off 2 bases at V and 0 bases at J, with 4 bases between the two ends. Germline values: CDR1 MNHEY, CDR2 SMNVEV (reference sequence). The length of the CDR3 is 13 residues. The CDR3 DNA sequence: TGTGCCAGCAGTTTAATGGTGAACACTGAAGCTTTCTTT. Protein sequence: CASSLMVNTEAFF.

The sample holds a few counts of this clonotype. The genes are TRBV12-3 or TRBV12-4 and TRBJ2-2; no firm D call. V lost 3 bases and J 5 bases, leaving 4 bases between the germline ends. The CDR3 contains 12 residues. The CDR3 protein is CASSFRTGELFF. CDR3 nucleotide sequence: TGTGCCAGCAGTTTTCGTACCGGGGAGCTGTTTTTT.

The V and J genes are TRBV4-2 and TRBJ2-7, with D uncertain. The V end was cut by 0 bases, the J end by 12 bases, with 9 bases between. The germline CDR1 and CDR2 sequences are LGHNA and YNFKEQ. This CDR3 is built from 11 residues. This chain's CDR3 is CASSQDRLTYF. The CDR3 DNA reads as TGTGCCAGCAGCCAAGATCGCCTCACGTACTTC.